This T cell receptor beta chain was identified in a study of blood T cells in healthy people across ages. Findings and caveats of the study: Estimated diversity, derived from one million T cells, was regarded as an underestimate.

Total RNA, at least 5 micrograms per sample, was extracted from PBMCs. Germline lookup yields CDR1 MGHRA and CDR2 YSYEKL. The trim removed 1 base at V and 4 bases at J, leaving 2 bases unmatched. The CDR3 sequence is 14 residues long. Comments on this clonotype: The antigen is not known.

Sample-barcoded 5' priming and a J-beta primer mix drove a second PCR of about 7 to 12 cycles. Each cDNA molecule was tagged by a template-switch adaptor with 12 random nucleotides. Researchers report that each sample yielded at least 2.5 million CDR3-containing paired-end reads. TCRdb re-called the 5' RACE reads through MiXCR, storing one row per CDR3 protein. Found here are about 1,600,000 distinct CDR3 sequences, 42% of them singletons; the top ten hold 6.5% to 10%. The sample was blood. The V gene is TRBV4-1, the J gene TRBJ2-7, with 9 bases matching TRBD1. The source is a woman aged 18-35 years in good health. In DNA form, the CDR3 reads TGCGCCAGCAGCCAAGTTGACAGGGGGTACGAGCAGTACTTC. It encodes CASSQVDRGYEQYF.